This TCR beta chain derives from a study of Ad26.COV2.S vaccination and SARS-CoV-2 variants. Turning to the study itself: Ad26.COV2.S, an intramuscular injection, was given once or twice 56 days apart.

Study-wide findings and caveats: Vaccine and placebo recipients had similar non-spike TCR breadth.

As concerns this clone: Antigen specificity is unknown.

Libraries were prepared by immunoSEQ multiplex PCR; TCRdb keeps only in-frame clonotypes and omits some of them. The data show more than 350,000 clones, 80% to 95% seen once. Noted treatment: about 20 received Ad26.COV2.S at low or high dose, single or two shots; about 5 received placebo; per-sample allocation not given. It was on day 63 after the first vaccine or placebo injection that samples were taken. An Ad26 vector carrying the Wuhan-strain SARS-CoV-2 spike served as the vaccine. The CDR3 extends over 15 amino acids. Trimming cost V 5 bases and J 0 bases, with 11 bases left between them. Germline values: CDR1 MNHEY, CDR2 SVGEGT.

Sequenced material: peripheral blood, taken in a trial of Ad26.COV2.S vaccine versus placebo. The chain joins TRBV6-2 or TRBV6-3 to TRBJ2-1; either TRBD1 or TRBD2 may supply D (6 bases each). The sequence was collected from a person aged 18-65 years who received the Ad26.COV2.S COVID-19 vaccine or a placebo. The CDR3 coding sequence is TGTGCCAGCAGTCGGAGGGGGAGCTCCTACAATGAGCAGTTCTTC. Its translation is CASSRRGSSYNEQFF.